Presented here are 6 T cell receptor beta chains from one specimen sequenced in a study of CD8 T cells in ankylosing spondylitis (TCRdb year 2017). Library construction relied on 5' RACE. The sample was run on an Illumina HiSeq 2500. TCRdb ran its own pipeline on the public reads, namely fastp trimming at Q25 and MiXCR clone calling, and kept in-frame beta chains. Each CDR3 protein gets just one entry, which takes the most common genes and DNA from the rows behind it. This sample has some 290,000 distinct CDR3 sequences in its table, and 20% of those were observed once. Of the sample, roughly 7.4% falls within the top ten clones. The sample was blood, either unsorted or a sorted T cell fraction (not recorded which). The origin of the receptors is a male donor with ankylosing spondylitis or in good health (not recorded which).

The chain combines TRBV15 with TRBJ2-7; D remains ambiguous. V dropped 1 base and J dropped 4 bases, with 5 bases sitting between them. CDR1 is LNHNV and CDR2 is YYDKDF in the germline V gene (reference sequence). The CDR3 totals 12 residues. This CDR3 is CATSRGSYEQYV. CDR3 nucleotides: TGTGCCACCAGCAGAGGCAGTTACGAGCAGTACGTC.

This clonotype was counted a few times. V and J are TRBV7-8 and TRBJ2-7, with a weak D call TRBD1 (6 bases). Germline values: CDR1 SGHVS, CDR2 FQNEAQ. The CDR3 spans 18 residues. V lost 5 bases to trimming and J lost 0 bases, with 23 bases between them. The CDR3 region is CASSEKVRGSVSSYEQYV. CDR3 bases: TGTGCCAGCAGCGAGAAGGTCAGGGGCAGCGTTAGCTCCTACGAGCAGTACGTC.

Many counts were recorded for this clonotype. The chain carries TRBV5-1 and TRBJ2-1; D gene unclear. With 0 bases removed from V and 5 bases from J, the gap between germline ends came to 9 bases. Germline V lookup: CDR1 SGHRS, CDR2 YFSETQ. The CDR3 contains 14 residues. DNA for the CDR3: TGCGCCAGCAGCTTGGCCCTAGGTAACAATGAGCAGTTCTTC. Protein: CASSLALGNNEQFF.

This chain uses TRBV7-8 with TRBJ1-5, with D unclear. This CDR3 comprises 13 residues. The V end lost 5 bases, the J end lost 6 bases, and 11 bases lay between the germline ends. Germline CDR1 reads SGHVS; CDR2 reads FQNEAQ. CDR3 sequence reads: CASSPTNSQPQHF. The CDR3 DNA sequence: TGTGCCAGCAGCCCTACCAACTCTCAGCCCCAGCATTTT.

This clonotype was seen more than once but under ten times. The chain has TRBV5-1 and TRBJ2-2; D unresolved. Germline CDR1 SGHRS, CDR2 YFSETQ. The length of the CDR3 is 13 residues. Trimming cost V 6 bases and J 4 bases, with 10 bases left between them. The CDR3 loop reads CASTWTGTGELFF. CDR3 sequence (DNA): TGCGCCAGCACCTGGACCGGCACCGGGGAGCTGTTTTTT. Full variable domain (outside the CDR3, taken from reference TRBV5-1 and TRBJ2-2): KAGVTQTPRYLIKTRGQQVTLSCSPISGHRSVSWYQQTPGQGLQFLFEYFSETQRNKGNFPGRFSGRQFSNSRSEMNVSTLELGDSALYLCASTWTGTGELFFGEGSRLTVL.

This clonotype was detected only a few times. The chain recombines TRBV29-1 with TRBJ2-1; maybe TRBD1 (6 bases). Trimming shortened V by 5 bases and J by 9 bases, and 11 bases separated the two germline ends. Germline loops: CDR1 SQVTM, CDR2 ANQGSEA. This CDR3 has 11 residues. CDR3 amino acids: CSVIQGTEQFF. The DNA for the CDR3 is TGCAGCGTTATCCAGGGGACTGAGCAGTTCTTC.